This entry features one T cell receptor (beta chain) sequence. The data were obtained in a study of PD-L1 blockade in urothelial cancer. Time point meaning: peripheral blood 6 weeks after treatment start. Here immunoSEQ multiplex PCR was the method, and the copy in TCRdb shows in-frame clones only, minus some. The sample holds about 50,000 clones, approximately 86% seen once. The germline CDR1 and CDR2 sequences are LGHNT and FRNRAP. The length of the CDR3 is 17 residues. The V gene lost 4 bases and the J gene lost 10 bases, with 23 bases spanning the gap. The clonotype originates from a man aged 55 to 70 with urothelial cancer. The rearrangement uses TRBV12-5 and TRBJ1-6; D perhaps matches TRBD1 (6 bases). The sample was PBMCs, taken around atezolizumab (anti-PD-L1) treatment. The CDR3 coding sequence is TGTGCTAGTGGTTCCACAGGGAACCAAGTTTGGTACTCACCCCTCCACTTT. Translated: CASGSTGNQVWYSPLHF.